Each of the 3 T cell receptor beta chains below was sequenced from the same sample in a study of blood T cell repertoires in COVID-19. TCRdb's table, derived via immunoSEQ multiplex PCR, lists solely in-frame clones and lacks some. Of approximately 140,000 clones listed, about 87% are singletons. Source material: peripheral blood. All receptors derive from a woman aged 40 to 49 with acute or convalescent COVID-19.

This rearrangement joins TRBV5-1 to TRBJ2-1; D is possibly TRBD2 (6 bases). Deletions cut 4 bases from V and 2 bases from J, with 13 bases between. Germline V gives CDR1 SGHRS, CDR2 YFSETQ. This CDR3 has 15 residues. In DNA form, the CDR3 reads TGCGCCAGCAGCATCTTAGCGGATGCCTACAATGAGCAGTTCTTC. This translates into CASSILADAYNEQFF. The variable domain in full, with the rest retrieved from reference TRBV5-1 and TRBJ2-1, is KAGVTQTPRYLIKTRGQQVTLSCSPISGHRSVSWYQQTPGQGLQFLFEYFSETQRNKGNFPGRFSGRQFSNSRSEMNVSTLELGDSALYLCASSILADAYNEQFFGPGTRLTVL.

J is TRBJ2-1 and V is TRBV20-1, with 10 bases lining up with TRBD2. Germline CDR1 is DFQATT and CDR2 is SNEGSKA (reference sequence). With 3 bases clipped from V and 2 bases from J, the junction kept 4 bases outside the gene matches. This CDR3 has 15 residues. CDR3 sequence reads: CSASFSGRTYNEQFF. The CDR3, as DNA: TGCAGTGCTAGTTTTAGCGGGAGGACCTACAATGAGCAGTTCTTC.

V is TRBV10-2 and J is TRBJ1-2; 9 positions match TRBD1. The CDR3 is made up of 16 amino acids. The ends lost 2 bases at V and 6 bases at J; junction bases unmatched: 10. Germline loops: CDR1 WSHSY, CDR2 SAAADI. The chain's CDR3 is CASSEPTGGALNGYTF. The CDR3 bases are TGCGCCAGCAGTGAGCCTACAGGGGGCGCCTTGAATGGCTACACCTTC.